The 22 T cell receptor beta chains given below trace back to one sample, sequenced in a study of cytomegalovirus exposure and HLA in healthy donors. A multiplex PCR was run with 60 Vbeta primers and 13 Jbeta primers. Produced via immunoSEQ multiplex PCR; TCRdb's table is partial and in-frame only. Of about 60,000 clones in the sample, about 70% were seen once. Specimen: PBMCs. The receptors originated from a woman aged 55-70 years in good health and CMV-seropositive.

The chain recombines TRBV4-1 with TRBJ1-6; 8 positions agree with TRBD1. The ends lost 1 base at V and 5 bases at J; junction bases unmatched: 4. The CDR3 has 16 residues. In germline, CDR1 is MGHRA, CDR2 YSYEKL. This chain's CDR3 is CASSQAHRGDNSPLHF. The CDR3 coding sequence is TGCGCCAGCAGCCAAGCTCACAGGGGGGATAATTCACCCCTCCACTTT.

The J gene is TRBJ1-5, the V gene TRBV7-2; D is unresolved. Per the germline V gene, CDR1 is SGHTA and CDR2 is FQGNSA. V shed 5 bases and J shed 5 bases, with 13 bases lying between them. This CDR3 region has 14 residues. The CDR3 reads CASSLGVLDQPQHF. The CDR3 nucleotides are TGTGCCAGCAGCCTCGGGGTACTCGATCAGCCCCAGCATTTT.

The gene calls are TRBV5-4 and TRBJ2-5; D gene uncertain. The germline V gene encodes CDR1 SGHNT and CDR2 YYREEE (reference sequence). Trimming removed 4 bases from V and 2 bases from J, with 6 bases in between. The CDR3 contains 12 residues. As DNA, the CDR3 is TGTGCCAGCAGCCGACAACAAGAGACCCAGTACTTC. Its translation is CASSRQQETQYF.

This clone was seen a handful of times. The chain uses TRBV10-3 and TRBJ1-3; 7 nucleotides agree with TRBD1. Germline trimming cut 0 bases from V and 1 base from J; bases unmatched to any gene: 15. Germline CDR1 is ENHRY and CDR2 is SYGVKD. The CDR3 length is 20 residues. Written as DNA, the CDR3 is TGTGCCATCAGTGAGTCGTTAGTTGGTGGCAGGGGGTTTTCTGGAAACACCATATATTTT. This sequence encodes CAISESLVGGRGFSGNTIYF.

The chain carries TRBV10-2 and TRBJ1-2; D gene unclear. Germline V gene lookup returns CDR1 WSHSY and CDR2 SAAADI. The V gene lost 0 bases and the J gene lost 5 bases, with 13 bases spanning the gap. The CDR3 totals 15 residues. CDR3 bases: TGCGCCAGCAGTGAGTCGAGGGCCACGTATTATGGCTACACCTTC. It encodes CASSESRATYYGYTF.

V usage is TRBV30 and J usage is TRBJ1-2; 7 bases line up with TRBD1. Germline CDR1 GTSNPN, CDR2 SVGIG (reference sequence). This CDR3 region has 13 residues. V gave up 0 bases and J gave up 7 bases; unmatched junction bases: 5. This CDR3 is CAWSVKGASGYTF. CDR3 DNA: TGTGCCTGGAGTGTTAAGGGGGCCTCTGGCTACACCTTC.

The V and J genes are TRBV5-1 and TRBJ1-1, with TRBD1 matching 9 bases. V dropped 5 bases and J dropped 6; count of bases not matched to a gene: 14. The V gene's germline CDR1 is SGHRS and CDR2 YFSETQ. This CDR3 is 16 amino acids long. CDR3 nucleotide sequence: TGCGCCAGCAGGGAACCGGGACAGGGTTGGGGCGCTGAAGCTTTCTTT. Translating gives CASREPGQGWGAEAFF.

This chain's CDR3 is CASSFDQSGGTEAFF. Written as DNA, the CDR3 is TGTGCCAGCAGCTTTGATCAGTCAGGGGGAACTGAAGCTTTCTTT. V usage is TRBV5-4 and J usage is TRBJ1-1; 7 bases match TRBD1. The germline V gene encodes CDR1 SGHNT and CDR2 YYREEE (reference sequence). Trimming cost V 2 bases and J 5 bases; bases outside gene matches: 9. The CDR3 loop spans 15 amino acids. Combining the CDR3 with reference TRBV5-4 and TRBJ1-1 gives the whole variable domain ETGVTQSPTHLIKTRGQQVTLRCSSQSGHNTVSWYQQALGQGPQFIFQYYREEENGRGNFPPRFSGLQFPNYSSELNVNALELDDSALYLCASSFDQSGGTEAFFGQGTRLTVV.

The CDR3 coding sequence is TGTGCCAGCTCAACCACAGGGGGCCCGAACACTGAAGCTTTCTTT. Translating it yields CASSTTGGPNTEAFF. The V call is TRBV18, the J call TRBJ1-1; 9 bases are a match to TRBD1. CDR1 KGHSH and CDR2 LQKENI come from the germline V gene. The CDR3 contains 15 residues. J gave up 1 base and V 5 bases, and 5 bases lay outside the gene matches.

The rearrangement joins TRBV18 to TRBJ1-2, with 8 bases aligning to TRBD1. The germline CDR1 and CDR2 sequences are KGHSH and LQKENI. The V and J ends lost 4 bases and 0 bases, in that order; junction bases with no gene match: 4. This CDR3 region has 15 residues. The CDR3 coding sequence is TGTGCCAGCTCACGAGGGACAGGAGCTAACTATGGCTACACCTTC. It encodes CASSRGTGANYGYTF.

As to this clone: The sample carries other DNA sequences with the same CDR3. This chain links TRBV6-5 with TRBJ1-1; 8 positions match TRBD1. The CDR3 is 13 residues long. V shed 2 bases, J shed 6 bases, and the junction held 2 bases outside the gene matches. Germline CDR1 MNHEY, CDR2 SVGAGI. The CDR3 sequence: CASSYGTGSEAFF. CDR3 DNA sequence: TGTGCCAGCAGTTACGGGACAGGTTCTGAAGCTTTCTTT.

CDR3 in amino acids: CASSPIREETQYF. The CDR3, as DNA: TGTGCCAGCAGCCCAATTAGAGAAGAGACCCAGTACTTC. The chain is built from TRBV9 and TRBJ2-5, with D unresolved. This CDR3 is built from 13 residues. CDR1 and CDR2 from the germline V gene are SGDLS and YYNGEE. Deletions cut 4 bases from V and 3 bases from J, with 10 bases between.

The chain combines TRBV7-9 with TRBJ1-3; D not certain. V gave up 5 bases and J gave up 0 bases, with 17 bases separating them. Germline V gene lookup returns CDR1 SEHNR and CDR2 FQNEAQ (reference sequence). The CDR3 runs to 17 residues. The CDR3 spells CASSPFYQRPSGNTIYF. In nucleotides, the CDR3 is TGTGCCAGCAGCCCCTTTTACCAGCGCCCCTCTGGAAACACCATATATTTT.

CDR3 protein: CASSSNTGELFF. The CDR3 nucleotides are TGTGCCAGCAGCTCTAACACCGGGGAGCTGTTTTTT. This chain uses TRBV11-3 with TRBJ2-2; D uncertain. Deletions cut 4 bases from V and 2 bases from J, with 2 bases between. In germline, CDR1 is SGHNT, CDR2 YENEEA. The CDR3 runs to 12 residues.

The J gene is TRBJ2-5, the V gene TRBV5-1, with 11 bases lining up with TRBD2. V was pared by 2 bases and J by 4 bases, with 1 base of the junction left unmatched. Germline values: CDR1 SGHRS, CDR2 YFSETQ. The CDR3 sequence is 14 residues long. CDR3 sequence (DNA): TGCGCCAGCAGCTTTAGCGGGGGGGCAGAGACCCAGTACTTC. Amino acids: CASSFSGGAETQYF.

The chain carries TRBV18 and TRBJ1-2; possible D gene TRBD1, 5 bases. V lost 2 bases to trimming and J lost 3 bases, with 10 bases between them. Per germline, CDR1 KGHSH and CDR2 LQKENI. There are 14 residues in the CDR3. In nucleotides, the CDR3 is TGTGCCAGCTCACCAAGTGCAGGGTACTATGGCTACACCTTC. This sequence encodes CASSPSAGYYGYTF.

The rearrangement links TRBV2 to TRBJ2-7; D ambiguous. CDR1 and CDR2 from the germline V gene are SNHLY and FYNNEI. The CDR3 covers 13 residues. V was pared by 11 bases and J by 0 bases, with 14 bases between. The CDR3 sequence is CASGPVFSYEQYF. The DNA for the CDR3 is TGTGCCTCCGGTCCGGTTTTCTCCTACGAGCAGTACTTC.

This chain joins TRBV6-5 and TRBJ2-1; TRBD1 is a possible D gene (5 bases). Germline loops: CDR1 MNHEY, CDR2 SVGAGI. This CDR3 is built from 11 residues. Trimming took 5 bases from V and 14 from J, leaving 13 bases between them. CDR3 amino acids: CASSARGREFF. DNA for the CDR3: TGTGCCAGCAGTGCTAGGGGAAGGGAGTTCTTC.

V usage is TRBV19 and J usage is TRBJ2-7, with D possibly being TRBD1 (5 bases). Per the germline V gene, CDR1 is LNHDA and CDR2 is SQIVND (reference sequence). Trimming left V 8 bases short and J 3 bases short, with 14 bases between. The CDR3 is 13 amino acids. CDR3 sequence: CASGRSGIYEQYF. The CDR3 nucleotides read TGTGCCAGTGGAAGATCAGGGATCTACGAGCAGTACTTC.

This chain links TRBV7-2 with TRBJ2-7; TRBD2 is a possible D gene (7 bases). V lost 1 base, J lost 2 bases, and 15 bases lay in between. In germline, CDR1 is SGHTA, CDR2 FQGNSA. The CDR3 extends over 16 amino acids. As DNA, the CDR3 is TGTGCCAGCAGCTTAGGATGGGGGGGCACCACCTACGAGCAGTACTTC. Its protein is CASSLGWGGTTYEQYF.

This chain uses TRBV2 with TRBJ1-2, with 9 positions matching TRBD1. The J segment lost 4 bases and the V segment lost 6 bases, leaving 6 bases of the junction unmatched. CDR1 SNHLY and CDR2 FYNNEI come from the germline V gene. This CDR3 is built from 14 residues. CDR3: CASRGQGQAYGYTF. CDR3 bases: TGTGCCAGCAGGGGACAGGGCCAGGCCTATGGCTACACCTTC. Combining the CDR3 with reference TRBV2 and TRBJ1-2 gives the whole variable domain EPEVTQTPSHQVTQMGQEVILRCVPISNHLYFYWYRQILGQKVEFLVSFYNNEISEKSEIFDDQFSVERPDGSNFTLKIRSTKLEDSAMYFCASRGQGQAYGYTFGSGTRLTVV.

The table lists this clone with a few counts. The rearrangement uses TRBV19 and TRBJ1-5; D is undetermined. CDR1 is LNHDA, CDR2 SQIVND, per germline (reference sequence). V was cut by 3 bases and J by 2 bases, with 8 bases left in between. This CDR3 spans 14 amino acids. CDR3 in amino acids: CASSMNVGNQPQHF. The CDR3 DNA reads TGTGCCAGTAGTATGAATGTAGGCAATCAGCCCCAGCATTTT.